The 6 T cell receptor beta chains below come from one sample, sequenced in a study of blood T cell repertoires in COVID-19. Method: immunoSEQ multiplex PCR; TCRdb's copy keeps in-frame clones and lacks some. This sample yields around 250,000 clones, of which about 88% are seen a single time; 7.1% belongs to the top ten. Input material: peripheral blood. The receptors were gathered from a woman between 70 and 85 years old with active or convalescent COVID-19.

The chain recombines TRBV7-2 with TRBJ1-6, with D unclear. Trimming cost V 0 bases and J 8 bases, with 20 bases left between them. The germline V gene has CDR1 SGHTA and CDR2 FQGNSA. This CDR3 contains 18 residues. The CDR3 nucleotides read TGTGCCAGCAGCTTAGCGGGGAGACGAACCAGGTGGGATTCACCCCTCCACTTT. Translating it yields CASSLAGRRTRWDSPLHF.

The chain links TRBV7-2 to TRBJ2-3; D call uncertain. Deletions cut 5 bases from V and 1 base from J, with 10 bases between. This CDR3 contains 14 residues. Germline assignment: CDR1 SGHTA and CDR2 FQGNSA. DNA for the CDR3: TGTGCCAGCAGCCGCGACACAGGCACAGATACGCAGTATTTT. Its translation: CASSRDTGTDTQYF.

Written as DNA, the CDR3 is TGCGCCAGCAGCCTCGCAGAGTTCTTACTAGAGCAGTTCTTC. Its translation is CASSLAEFLLEQFF. The gene calls are TRBV4-1 and TRBJ2-1, with D unresolved. CDR3 length equals 14 residues. From germline, CDR1 is MGHRA and CDR2 YSYEKL. V shed 4 bases and J shed 10 bases, with 17 bases lying between them.

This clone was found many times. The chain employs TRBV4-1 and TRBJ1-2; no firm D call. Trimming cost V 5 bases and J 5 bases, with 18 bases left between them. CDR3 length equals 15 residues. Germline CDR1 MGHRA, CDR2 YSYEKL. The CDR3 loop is CASSSTASALYGYTF. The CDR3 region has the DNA TGCGCCAGCAGCTCCACCGCGAGTGCCCTTTATGGCTACACCTTC.

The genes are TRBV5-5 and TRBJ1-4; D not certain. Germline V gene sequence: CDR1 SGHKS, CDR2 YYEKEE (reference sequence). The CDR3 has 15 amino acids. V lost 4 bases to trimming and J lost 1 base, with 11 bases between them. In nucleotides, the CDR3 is TGTGCCAGCAGCCGCAGCGGTGGAACTAATGAAAAACTGTTTTTT. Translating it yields CASSRSGGTNEKLFF.

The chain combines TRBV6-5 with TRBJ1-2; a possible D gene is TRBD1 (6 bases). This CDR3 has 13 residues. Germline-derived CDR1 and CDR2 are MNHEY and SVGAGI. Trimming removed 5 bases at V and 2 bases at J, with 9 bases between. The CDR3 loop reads CASSPDRNYGYTF. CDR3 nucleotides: TGTGCCAGCAGTCCCGACAGGAACTATGGCTACACCTTC.